This T cell receptor (beta chain) derives from a study of T cells in Graves' hyperthyroidism and ophthalmopathy. The length of the CDR3 is 13 residues. With V trimmed by 6 bases and J by 1 base, 2 bases remained unmatched. Germline CDR1 reads LNHDA; CDR2 reads SQIVND (reference sequence). Authors of the study amplified TCR beta CDR3 regions from RNA transcripts. HTBI primers were the set used in a first-round RT-PCR of the TCR CDR3. TCRdb called the multiplex PCR reads again in MiXCR, with one record for every CDR3 protein. The repertoire includes approximately 150,000 distinct CDR3 sequences, over 7.5% of them detected once, and less than 25% sits in the top ten.

The sequence came from a woman in her late teens or twenties with Graves' hyperthyroidism that later progressed to Graves' ophthalmopathy. The V gene is TRBV19, the J gene TRBJ2-5; 7 bases match TRBD1. The source material was blood. CDR3 residues: CASSGTAQETQYF. DNA for the CDR3: TGTGCCAGTAGCGGGACAGCCCAAGAGACCCAGTACTTC. The whole variable domain, remainder taken from reference TRBV19 and TRBJ2-5, is DGGITQSPKYLFRKEGQNVTLSCEQNLNHDAMYWYRQDPGQGLRLIYYSQIVNDFQKGDIAEGYSVSREKKESFPLTVTSAQKNPTAFYLCASSGTAQETQYFGPGTRLLVL.